The clone carrying this TCR beta chain has a handful of counts. This sample is drawn from a study of early T cells in non-severe SARS-CoV-2 infection. The germline V gene has CDR1 MNHEY and CDR2 SMNVEV (reference sequence). The CDR3 totals 14 residues. Trimming at V came to 3 bases and at J to 4 bases, leaving 4 bases not matched to a gene. Each CDR3 protein gets one entry after TCRdb re-called the 5' RACE reads with MiXCR. Of tens of thousands of distinct CDR3 sequences listed, about 6% are singletons. This chain joins TRBV27 and TRBJ1-1; 8 bases align to TRBD1. The origin of this receptor is an adult who was a healthcare worker with PCR-confirmed SARS-CoV-2 infection or an uninfected control (not recorded which). The source was whole blood, collected at baseline. In nucleotides, the CDR3 is TGTGCCAGCAGTTTCGACAGGGGCGTCACTGAAGCTTTCTTT. Protein product: CASSFDRGVTEAFF.